One TCR beta chain is described in this entry. Original analysis: Counts of nucleated cells, estimated from reference gene primer amplification, were obtained. The assay was immunoSEQ multiplex PCR, and TCRdb's table has in-frame clones only and misses some. V, J and clone size are those of that table, while D and trimming were read from the DNA. The sample has 200,000 to 300,000 clones; about 79% are singletons. The CDR3 loop spans 15 amino acids. Germline V gene data show CDR1 as LGHDT and CDR2 as YNNKEL (reference sequence). Trimming removed 4 bases at V and 4 bases at J, with 13 bases between. The data originate from a study of blood T cell repertoires in COVID-19. About the study: COVID-19 samples from acute and convalescent phases originated in the United States, Italy and Spain.

This clonotype was sampled from a woman aged 80 or older with acute or convalescent COVID-19. The sequenced sample was peripheral blood. This rearrangement joins TRBV3-1 (or the pseudogene TRBV3-2) to TRBJ1-4; D not certain. This chain's CDR3 is CASSRFGSHNEKLFF. CDR3 nucleotide sequence: TGTGCCAGCAGCCGATTCGGGAGTCATAATGAAAAACTGTTTTTT.